This TCR beta chain was found in a study of beta chain features in type 1 diabetes. For the study at large: All samples together contributed about 100,000,000 sorted cells for examination.

Sequencing targeted expressed TCRB transcripts, as all isolated RNA had been reverse transcribed. Sequencing was performed with immunoSEQ multiplex PCR; in TCRdb, only in-frame clones are kept and a portion is missing. The table includes around 240,000 clones, 15% to 20% detected once. A CD45RO/CCR7/CD25/CD127/CD95/CD27 panel sorted naive, central memory, regulatory and stem cell-like memory CD4+ cells. Overall study results and limits: Shortening that was moderate but significant affected the TCRB CDR3s of Type 1 diabetes patients in all four CD4+ subsets.

In germline, CDR1 is SGHAT, CDR2 FQDESV (reference sequence). V lost 0 bases and J lost 10, with 13 bases in between. The CDR3 runs to 14 residues. This clone showed up just a few times. Its antigen is currently unknown. The chain links TRBV11-1 to TRBJ2-1, with D perhaps being TRBD1 or TRBD2 (5 bases each). The receptor was derived from a man in his thirties or forties with type 1 diabetes. What was sequenced was naive CD4+ T cells from blood. The CDR3 here is CASSLALSEGEQFF. The CDR3, as DNA: TGTGCCAGCAGCTTAGCGCTCTCCGAGGGGGAGCAGTTCTTC.